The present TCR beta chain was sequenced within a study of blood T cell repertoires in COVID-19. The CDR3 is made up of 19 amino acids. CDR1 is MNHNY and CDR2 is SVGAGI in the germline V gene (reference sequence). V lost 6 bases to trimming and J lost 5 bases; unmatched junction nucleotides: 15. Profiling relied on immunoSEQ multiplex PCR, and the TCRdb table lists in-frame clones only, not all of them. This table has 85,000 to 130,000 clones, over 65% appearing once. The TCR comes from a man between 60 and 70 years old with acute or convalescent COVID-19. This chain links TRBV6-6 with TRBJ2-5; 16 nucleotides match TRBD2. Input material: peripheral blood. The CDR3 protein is CASRRVGLAGGPDRETQYF. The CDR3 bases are TGTGCCAGCAGGCGAGTGGGACTAGCGGGAGGGCCGGATCGTGAGACCCAGTACTTC.